The clone carrying this TCR beta chain showed up just a few times. This record comes from a study of response to subunit inactivated influenza vaccine. TCRdb passed the RT-PCR reads through MiXCR, listing each CDR3 protein once. Here the sample spans 500,000 to 600,000 distinct CDR3 sequences, 10% to 15% being singletons. The specimen was PBMCs from blood, collected roughly 48 days after vaccination. This receptor was obtained from a man aged 45-60 years who received an inactivated influenza vaccine.

The CDR3 DNA reads TGTGCCAGCAGCTTAGGGGAGTATGCTGAAGCTTTCTTT. As protein: CASSLGEYAEAFF. The gene calls are TRBV7-9 and TRBJ1-1; D unclear. Trimming left V 1 base short and J 6 bases short, with 9 bases between. Germline V gives CDR1 SEHNR, CDR2 FQNEAQ (reference sequence). The length of the CDR3 is 13 residues. Using reference TRBV7-9 and TRBJ1-1 for the parts outside the CDR3, the full variable domain is DTGVSQNPRHKITKRGQNVTFRCDPISEHNRLYWYRQTLGQGPEFLTYFQNEAQLEKSRLLSDRFSAERPKGSFSTLEIQRTEQGDSAMYLCASSLGEYAEAFFGQGTRLTVV.